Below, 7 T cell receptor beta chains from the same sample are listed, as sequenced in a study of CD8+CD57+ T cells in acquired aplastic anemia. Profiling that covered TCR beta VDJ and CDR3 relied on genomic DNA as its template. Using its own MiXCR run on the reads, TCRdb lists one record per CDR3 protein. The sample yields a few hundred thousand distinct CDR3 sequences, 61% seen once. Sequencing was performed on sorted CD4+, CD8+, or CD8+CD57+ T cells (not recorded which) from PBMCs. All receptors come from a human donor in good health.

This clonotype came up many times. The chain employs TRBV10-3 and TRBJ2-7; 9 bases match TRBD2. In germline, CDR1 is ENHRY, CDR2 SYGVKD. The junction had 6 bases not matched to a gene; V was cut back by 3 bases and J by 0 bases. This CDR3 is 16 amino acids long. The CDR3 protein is CAISDQREASSYEQYF. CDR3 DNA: TGTGCCATCAGTGATCAGCGGGAGGCCTCCTCCTACGAGCAGTACTTC.

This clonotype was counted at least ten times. In DNA form, the CDR3 reads TGTGCCAGTAGTGTGGGCGGCGGGGAGCTGTTTTTT. Protein sequence: CASSVGGGELFF. The chain uses TRBV19 and TRBJ2-2, with D uncertain. Trimming shortened V by 5 bases and J by 7 bases, and 8 bases separated the two germline ends. Germline V gives CDR1 LNHDA, CDR2 SQIVND (reference sequence). This CDR3 region has 12 residues.

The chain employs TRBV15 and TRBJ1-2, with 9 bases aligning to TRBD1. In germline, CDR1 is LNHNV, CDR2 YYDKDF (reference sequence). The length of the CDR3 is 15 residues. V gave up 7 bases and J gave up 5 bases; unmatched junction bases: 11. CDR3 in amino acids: CATNNKPGQGYGYTF. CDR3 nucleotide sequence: TGTGCCACCAACAACAAACCGGGACAGGGATATGGCTACACCTTC.

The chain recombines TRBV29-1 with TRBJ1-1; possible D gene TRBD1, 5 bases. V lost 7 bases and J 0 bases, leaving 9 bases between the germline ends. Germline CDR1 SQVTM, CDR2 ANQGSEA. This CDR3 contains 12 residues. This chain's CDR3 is CSGSGMNTEAFF. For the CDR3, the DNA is TGCAGCGGATCAGGGATGAACACTGAAGCTTTCTTT.

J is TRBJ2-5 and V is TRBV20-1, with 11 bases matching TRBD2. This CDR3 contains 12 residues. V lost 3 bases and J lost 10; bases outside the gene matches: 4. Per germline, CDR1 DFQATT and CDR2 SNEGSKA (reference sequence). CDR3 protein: CSARTSGEHQYF. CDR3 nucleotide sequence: TGCAGTGCTAGGACTAGCGGGGAGCACCAGTACTTC.

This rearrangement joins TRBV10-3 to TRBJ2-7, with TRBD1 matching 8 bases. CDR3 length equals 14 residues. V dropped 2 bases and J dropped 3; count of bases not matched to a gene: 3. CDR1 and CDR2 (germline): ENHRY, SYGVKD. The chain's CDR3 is CAISEPDRGYEQYF. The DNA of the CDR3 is TGTGCCATCAGTGAGCCAGACAGGGGCTACGAGCAGTACTTC.

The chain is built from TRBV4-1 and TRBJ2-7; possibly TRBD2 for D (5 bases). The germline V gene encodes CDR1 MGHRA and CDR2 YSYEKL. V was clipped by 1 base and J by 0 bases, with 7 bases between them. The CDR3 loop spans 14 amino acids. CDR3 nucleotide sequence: TGCGCCAGCAGCCAAGTCGAGGGCTCCTACGAGCAGTACTTC. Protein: CASSQVEGSYEQYF.